This T cell receptor beta chain is drawn from a study of radiotherapy plus CTLA-4 blockade in lung cancer. About the study: Objective responses were seen in about a sixth of patients, disease control in 31%. Study-wide results and limits: Clones of tumor-derived TCRs expanded in blood after radiotherapy plus ipilimumab.

Focal radiation with ipilimumab CTLA-4 blockade was given to patients with chemo-refractory metastatic non-small-cell lung cancer. Sequencing used immunoSEQ multiplex PCR; TCRdb keeps in-frame clones, though not all of them. The table has approximately 89,000 clones, over 70% seen once. For this clone: Its specificity is unknown.

This CDR3 spans 13 amino acids. Per germline, CDR1 SNHLY and CDR2 FYNNEI. With V trimmed by 8 bases and J by 8 bases, 9 bases remained unmatched. This clonotype was obtained from a human donor with non-small cell lung cancer who had a partial response to radiotherapy plus ipilimumab. Some clones in this sample may be carry-over from other donors' samples. Sequences were derived from peripheral blood, sampled from a patient treated with radiotherapy plus ipilimumab. The chain recombines TRBV2 with TRBJ1-2; 9 nucleotides align to TRBD1. The CDR3 reads CASRDRALGGYTF. The CDR3 coding sequence is TGTGCCAGCCGGGACAGGGCTTTGGGGGGCTACACCTTC.